Sequencing of this TCR beta chain was carried out in a study of brain metastases from non-small cell lung cancer. The protocol was immunoSEQ multiplex PCR, while the TCRdb copy is restricted to in-frame clones and leaves out a portion. The sample shows 1,500 to 2,000 clones, 80% to 90% of them seen only once. The receptor was derived from a donor at least 40 years old with non-small cell lung cancer. Material: primary lung tumor tissue.

CDR3 nucleotide sequence: TGTGCCAGCAGTTTTTACGGACCGAACACTGAAGCTTTCTTT. It specifies CASSFYGPNTEAFF. The V call is TRBV27, the J call TRBJ1-1; D unclear. Germline CDR1 reads MNHEY; CDR2 reads SMNVEV (reference sequence). CDR3 length: 14 amino acids. The V gene lost 3 bases and the J gene lost 1 base, with 9 bases spanning the gap.